The 19 T cell receptor beta chains in this list originate from one sample, sequenced in a study of early T cells in non-severe SARS-CoV-2 infection. TCRdb passed the 5' RACE reads through MiXCR, listing each CDR3 protein once. The repertoire holds 37,000 or so distinct CDR3 sequences, with around 6.1% as singletons. Sample: whole blood. The receptors were sampled from an adult who was a healthcare worker with PCR-confirmed SARS-CoV-2 infection or an uninfected control (not recorded which).

The chain has TRBV20-1 and TRBJ2-3; D might be TRBD1 or TRBD2, each matching 5 bases. The V and J ends lost 1 base and 0 bases respectively, with 11 bases between them. This CDR3 comprises 15 residues. Germline V gene sequence: CDR1 DFQATT, CDR2 SNEGSKA (reference sequence). The CDR3 spells CSARGGIASTDTQYF. As DNA, the CDR3 is TGCAGTGCTAGAGGGGGGATTGCGAGCACAGATACGCAGTATTTT.

This clonotype was found many times. The rearrangement uses TRBV6-6 and TRBJ2-6; 8 bases agree with TRBD1. Germline assignment: CDR1 MNHNY and CDR2 SVGAGI (reference sequence). The CDR3 loop spans 16 amino acids. The trim removed 6 bases at V and 0 bases at J, leaving 4 bases unmatched. The CDR3 region is CASRRTGSSGANVLTF. The DNA for the CDR3 is TGTGCCAGCAGGAGGACAGGGAGCTCTGGGGCCAACGTCCTGACTTTC.

This clonotype has at least ten counts. The V call is TRBV20-1, the J call TRBJ2-7; D possibly matches TRBD1 or TRBD2 (5 bases each). Per the germline V gene, CDR1 is DFQATT and CDR2 is SNEGSKA (reference sequence). CDR3 length: 13 residues. Deletions cut 6 bases from V and 5 bases from J, with 17 bases between. The DNA for the CDR3 is TGCAGTGCACCCGGGACCGCCCTAAACGAGCAGTACTTC. Protein sequence: CSAPGTALNEQYF.

This clonotype was seen only a few times. The chain couples TRBV30 to TRBJ2-1; D unresolved. CDR3 length equals 12 residues. V lost 2 bases, J lost 10 bases, and 12 bases lay in between. CDR1 and CDR2 from the germline V gene are GTSNPN and SVGIG (reference sequence). Here the CDR3 DNA reads TGTGCCTGGAGTTCTGATGCAGAGGAGCAGTTCTTC. This translates into CAWSSDAEEQFF.

This clonotype was observed a handful of times. This chain uses TRBV10-2 with TRBJ2-2; 13 bases align to TRBD2. Germline V gene lookup returns CDR1 WSHSY and CDR2 SAAADI. The CDR3 covers 15 residues. V lost 5 bases and J lost 5; bases outside the gene matches: 2. CDR3 sequence reads: CASSWGLAGTGELFF. In DNA form, the CDR3 reads TGCGCCAGCAGTTGGGGACTAGCGGGGACCGGGGAGCTGTTTTTT.

This clonotype was seen ten or more times. The rearrangement links TRBV18 to TRBJ2-2, with D hard to call. The CDR3 is 13 amino acids. Germline lookup yields CDR1 KGHSH and CDR2 LQKENI. Deletions cut 3 bases from V and 5 bases from J, with 7 bases between. DNA of the CDR3: TGTGCCAGCTCACCCTCCGGGACCGGGGAGCTGTTTTTT. As protein: CASSPSGTGELFF.

V usage is TRBV30 and J usage is TRBJ2-1, with a weak D call TRBD1 (6 bases). The germline CDR1 and CDR2 sequences are GTSNPN and SVGIG (reference sequence). Trimming took 1 base from V and 7 from J, leaving 14 bases between them. The CDR3 is 14 amino acids. Here the CDR3 reads CAWSEWTVANEQFF. The CDR3 DNA is TGTGCCTGGAGTGAGTGGACAGTAGCAAATGAGCAGTTCTTC.

This clonotype was seen a few times. This chain connects TRBV19 to TRBJ1-2, with 7 bases lining up with TRBD1. Trimming took 9 bases from V and 1 from J; bases not matched to a gene: 20. Germline V gives CDR1 LNHDA, CDR2 SQIVND (reference sequence). The CDR3 covers 18 residues. The CDR3 region has the DNA TGTGCCAGCATCGGGAGCGGGACAGCGCTACCCTTTAACTATGGCTACACCTTC. Its protein product is CASIGSGTALPFNYGYTF.

This rearrangement joins TRBV12-3 or TRBV12-4 to TRBJ2-5, with D perhaps matching TRBD2 (5 bases). V lost 3 bases to trimming and J lost 4 bases, with 6 bases between them. The CDR3 runs 12 residues. CDR3: CASSLRAETQYF. CDR3 nucleotides: TGTGCCAGCAGTTTGCGGGCAGAGACCCAGTACTTC.

This clonotype was seen repeatedly, ten times or more. The chain is built from TRBV6-5 and TRBJ2-1; possibly TRBD1 for D (5 bases). V lost 5 bases and J lost 0, with 11 bases in between. The CDR3 loop spans 15 amino acids. The V gene's germline CDR1 is MNHEY and CDR2 SVGAGI. The CDR3 loop is CASSQAGASYNEQFF. CDR3 coding DNA: TGTGCCAGCAGTCAGGCTGGGGCCTCCTACAATGAGCAGTTCTTC.

At least ten counts were recorded for this clonotype. The gene calls are TRBV7-6 and TRBJ2-3, with 8 bases that match TRBD1. Germline CDR1 reads SGHVS; CDR2 reads FNYEAQ. The V and J ends lost 5 bases and 2 bases, in that order; junction bases with no gene match: 12. The CDR3 length is 17 residues. The CDR3 sequence: CASSTWTGPTTTDTQYF. CDR3 nucleotides: TGTGCCAGCAGCACCTGGACAGGGCCAACTACCACAGATACGCAGTATTTT.

At least ten counts were recorded for this clonotype. The chain links TRBV18 to TRBJ2-7; possible D gene TRBD2, 6 bases. CDR1 is KGHSH and CDR2 is LQKENI in the germline V gene. V lost 3 bases, J lost 7 bases, and 13 bases lay in between. The CDR3 length is 13 residues. CDR3 DNA sequence: TGTGCCAGCTCACCGTGGGGGGAGATGGAGCAGTACTTC. It encodes CASSPWGEMEQYF.

This clonotype was picked up one time. This may be a read error: a much more frequent sequence differs by one nucleotide. V gene TRBV28 combines with J gene TRBJ2-7; D possibly corresponds to TRBD1 (6 bases). Germline V lookup: CDR1 MDHEN, CDR2 SYDVKM. The CDR3 spans 14 residues. The CDR3 DNA reads TGTTCCAGCAGTACACGGACAGAGTACTACGAGCAGTACTTC. Its protein product is CSSSTRTEYYEQYF.

This clonotype was seen a few times. This chain connects TRBV24-1 to TRBJ2-6, with D maybe TRBD1 (6 bases). Germline assignment: CDR1 KGHDR and CDR2 SFDVKD. With 7 bases removed from V and 1 base from J, the gap between germline ends came to 10 bases. This CDR3 spans 15 amino acids. CDR3 amino acids: CATSYTGSGANVLTF. CDR3 in DNA: TGTGCCACCAGCTACACAGGGTCTGGGGCCAACGTCCTGACTTTC.

This clonotype was detected ten times or more. The V gene is TRBV20-1, the J gene TRBJ2-7, with TRBD2 matching over 9 bases. This CDR3 is 18 amino acids long. J lost 0 bases, V lost 1 base, and 13 bases had no gene match. Per germline, CDR1 DFQATT and CDR2 SNEGSKA (reference sequence). CDR3 residues: CSARGETRASGASYEQYF. CDR3 nucleotides: TGCAGTGCTAGAGGGGAAACGAGGGCTAGCGGGGCCTCCTACGAGCAGTACTTC.

Ten or more counts support this clonotype. The chain couples TRBV20-1 to TRBJ2-7; no clear D. CDR3 length equals 11 residues. The germline V gene encodes CDR1 DFQATT and CDR2 SNEGSKA (reference sequence). The V end lost 3 bases, the J end lost 5 bases, and 8 bases lay between the germline ends. The CDR3 DNA sequence: TGCAGTGCTAGCATCTTCCACGAGCAGTACTTC. It translates to CSASIFHEQYF.

Ten or more counts support this clonotype. The rearrangement joins TRBV12-3 or TRBV12-4 to TRBJ1-2; 8 nucleotides match TRBD1. V was clipped by 2 bases and J by 1 base; unmatched bases: 9. This CDR3 spans 17 amino acids. The CDR3 bases are TGTGCCAGCAGTTTAATAAAAGGACAGGGTATTAACTATGGCTACACCTTC. Translation: CASSLIKGQGINYGYTF.

This clonotype was found many times. The gene calls are TRBV6-6 and TRBJ1-2; 8 bases are shared with TRBD1. Per the germline V gene, CDR1 is MNHNY and CDR2 is SVGAGI (reference sequence). The CDR3 runs 12 residues. The V segment lost 4 bases and the J segment 8 bases; nucleotides outside the gene matches: 3. The CDR3 reads CASSSDREGYTF. The DNA for the CDR3 is TGTGCCAGCAGTTCGGACAGGGAGGGCTACACCTTC.

This clonotype appeared many times. The chain combines TRBV6-2 or TRBV6-3 with TRBJ2-5; perhaps TRBD1 as D (6 bases). The V gene's germline CDR1 is MNHEY and CDR2 SVGEGT. Trimming left V 5 bases short and J 5 bases short, with 12 bases between. The CDR3 consists of 13 residues. CDR3 residues: CASSKRTAETQYF. CDR3 nucleotide sequence: TGTGCCAGCAGTAAACGGACAGCGGAGACCCAGTACTTC.